This TCR beta chain was captured in a study of blood T cell repertoires in COVID-19. Looking at the study overall: Acute and convalescent COVID-19 samples came from the United States, Italy and Spain.

There are 13 residues in the CDR3. Germline V gives CDR1 SGHTA, CDR2 FQGTGA. Trimming removed 1 base at V and 5 bases at J, with 9 bases between. Sequencing was performed with immunoSEQ multiplex PCR; in TCRdb, only in-frame clones are kept and a portion is missing. This table holds 250,000 to 350,000 clones, about 88% found once. Sequencing used peripheral blood. The chain carries TRBV7-3 and TRBJ2-7; TRBD2 is a possible D gene (6 bases). The receptor was derived from a human donor with COVID-19, enrolled during active disease. The donor label of this sample is uncertain. The CDR3 bases are TGTGCCAGCAGCTTAAGCCCGGGAGACGAGCAGTACTTC. As protein: CASSLSPGDEQYF.